What follows are 30 T cell receptor beta chains derived from one specimen sequenced in a study of T cell responses to AZD1222 COVID-19 vaccine. TCRdb's table, derived via immunoSEQ multiplex PCR, lists solely in-frame clones and lacks some. The sample holds about 120,000 clones, 80% to 95% seen once. Sequencing used peripheral blood, obtained 28 days after the second AZD1222 dose. The receptors were gathered from an adult who received the AZD1222 COVID-19 vaccine.

The chain is built from TRBV4-3 and TRBJ1-4; TRBD1 matches 8 bases. Per germline, CDR1 LGHNA and CDR2 YSLEER. This CDR3 has 18 residues. The trim removed 1 base at V and 5 bases at J, leaving 12 bases unmatched. CDR3 residues: CASSQGSVTGVPNEKLFF. The CDR3 nucleotides are TGCGCCAGCAGCCAAGGATCGGTGACAGGGGTGCCAAATGAAAAACTGTTTTTT.

The chain has TRBV5-1 and TRBJ1-1; D possibly corresponds to TRBD1 (6 bases). Per germline, CDR1 SGHRS and CDR2 YFSETQ. The germline V and J ends were trimmed by 5 bases and 0 bases, with 8 bases remaining between them. The CDR3 is made up of 13 amino acids. The CDR3 here is CASSGQMNTEAFF. CDR3 bases: TGCGCCAGCAGTGGACAGATGAACACTGAAGCTTTCTTT.

The CDR3 loop is CASSLGRGGELFF. DNA of the CDR3: TGTGCCAGCAGCTTAGGAAGAGGCGGGGAGCTGTTTTTT. The chain recombines TRBV5-6 with TRBJ2-2; D gene uncertain. Trimming left V 2 bases short and J 7 bases short, with 9 bases between. Looked up from germline, CDR1 is SGHDT and CDR2 is YYEEEE. This CDR3 is 13 amino acids long. Using reference TRBV5-6 and TRBJ2-2 for the parts outside the CDR3, the full variable domain is DAGVTQSPTHLIKTRGQQVTLRCSPKSGHDTVSWYQQALGQGPQFIFQYYEEEERQRGNFPDRFSGHQFPNYSSELNVNALLLGDSALYLCASSLGRGGELFFGEGSRLTVL.

V is TRBV19 and J is TRBJ1-2; the D gene is possibly TRBD1 (6 bases). The CDR3 runs 15 residues. V lost 5 bases and J 1 base, leaving 14 bases between the germline ends. Germline V CDR1 and CDR2: LNHDA, SQIVND (reference sequence). CDR3 region: CASSAGQLYNYGYTF. DNA for the CDR3: TGTGCCAGTAGTGCTGGACAGCTTTATAACTATGGCTACACCTTC.

This chain links TRBV2 with TRBJ1-1; tentative D call: TRBD1 (5 bases). V was trimmed by 6 bases and J by 7 bases, leaving 15 bases between them. The CDR3 consists of 13 residues. The V gene's germline CDR1 is SNHLY and CDR2 FYNNEI. This chain's CDR3 is CASSDPEGHEAFF. CDR3 bases: TGTGCCAGCAGCGATCCCGAGGGGCATGAAGCTTTCTTT. The full variable domain, its missing parts supplied by reference TRBV2 and TRBJ1-1, is EPEVTQTPSHQVTQMGQEVILRCVPISNHLYFYWYRQILGQKVEFLVSFYNNEISEKSEIFDDQFSVERPDGSNFTLKIRSTKLEDSAMYFCASSDPEGHEAFFGQGTRLTVV.

This chain links TRBV28 with TRBJ1-2; D remains ambiguous. The CDR3 loop spans 17 amino acids. Trimming stripped 2 bases from V and 4 bases from J, with 20 bases between. Germline CDR1 and CDR2: MDHEN and SYDVKM. The CDR3 reads CASSLSSLGVGGYGYTF. In nucleotides, the CDR3 is TGTGCCAGCAGTTTAAGTTCGCTCGGGGTAGGAGGCTATGGCTACACCTTC.

J is TRBJ2-1 and V is TRBV7-9; no reliable D call. With 0 bases removed from V and 8 bases from J, the gap between germline ends came to 8 bases. There are 13 residues in the CDR3. Looked up from germline, CDR1 is SEHNR and CDR2 is FQNEAQ (reference sequence). CDR3 nucleotides: TGTGCCAGCAGCTTAGCGCTTGATGATGAGCAGTTCTTC. Protein sequence: CASSLALDDEQFF.

This chain connects TRBV2 to TRBJ2-3; D tentatively fits TRBD1 or TRBD2 (6 bases each). There are 14 residues in the CDR3. Trimming took 10 bases from V and 4 from J, leaving 18 bases between them. In germline, CDR1 is SNHLY, CDR2 FYNNEI. The CDR3 coding sequence is TGTGCCACCCAACCCTCGGGGGCCCCAGATACGCAGTATTTT. Its translation is CATQPSGAPDTQYF.

V usage is TRBV28 and J usage is TRBJ2-7; tentative D call: TRBD1 (5 bases). Germline V gene data show CDR1 as MDHEN and CDR2 as SYDVKM. The CDR3 sequence is 14 residues long. Trimming left V 8 bases short and J 1 base short, with 15 bases between. The DNA of the CDR3 is TGTGCCAGCCTAAGGGGCGCTGGGTCCTACGAGCAGTACTTC. This sequence encodes CASLRGAGSYEQYF.

This chain uses TRBV7-2 with TRBJ2-5; TRBD2 might be the D (6 bases). Trimming cost V 6 bases and J 2 bases, with 13 bases left between them. Germline V gene lookup returns CDR1 SGHTA and CDR2 FQGNSA. CDR3 length: 14 amino acids. CDR3 in amino acids: CASSRGTSQETQYF. The CDR3 DNA sequence: TGTGCCAGCAGTCGAGGGACTTCACAAGAGACCCAGTACTTC.

The chain links TRBV5-1 to TRBJ2-7, with TRBD2 as a possible D gene (6 bases). Germline V gene sequence: CDR1 SGHRS, CDR2 YFSETQ. The V and J ends lost 5 bases and 3 bases respectively, with 18 bases between them. This CDR3 comprises 15 residues. The CDR3 coding sequence is TGCGCCAGCAGACCGAGGGGTGGGGGAGGCTACGAGCAGTACTTC. This sequence encodes CASRPRGGGGYEQYF. Looking up the rest from reference TRBV5-1 and TRBJ2-7 gives the full variable domain: KAGVTQTPRYLIKTRGQQVTLSCSPISGHRSVSWYQQTPGQGLQFLFEYFSETQRNKGNFPGRFSGRQFSNSRSEMNVSTLELGDSALYLCASRPRGGGGYEQYFGPGTRLTVT.

This chain links TRBV5-4 with TRBJ2-5, with a possible D match to TRBD1 (5 bases). There are 14 residues in the CDR3. CDR1 and CDR2 (germline): SGHNT, YYREEE (reference sequence). Between the trimmed V and J ends, which lost 6 bases and 5 bases, there was a span of 17 bases. CDR3: CASNPERQGETQYF. DNA for the CDR3: TGTGCCAGCAACCCTGAAAGGCAGGGTGAGACCCAGTACTTC.

The chain recombines TRBV7-2 with TRBJ1-1, with D possibly being TRBD1 (6 bases). V lost 4 bases and J 1 base, leaving 10 bases between the germline ends. There are 14 residues in the CDR3. Germline CDR1 and CDR2: SGHTA and FQGNSA. The CDR3 protein is CASSSTGQNTEAFF. The CDR3 DNA is TGTGCCAGCAGCTCGACAGGCCAGAACACTGAAGCTTTCTTT.

The J gene is TRBJ2-7, the V gene TRBV6-5; 9 positions agree with TRBD1. CDR1 is MNHEY, CDR2 SVGAGI, per germline. The CDR3 spans 16 residues. Trimming at V came to 2 bases and at J to 2 bases, leaving 7 bases not matched to a gene. CDR3 sequence (DNA): TGTGCCAGCAGTTACGGGACAGGGTACCGTACCTACGAGCAGTACTTC. It is translated as CASSYGTGYRTYEQYF.

The chain joins TRBV16 to TRBJ1-2, with D possibly matching TRBD1 (5 bases). This CDR3 has 17 residues. Germline-derived CDR1 and CDR2 are KGHSY and FQNENV. The V gene lost 2 bases and the J gene lost 0 bases, with 16 bases spanning the gap. The CDR3 nucleotides are TGTGCCAGCAGCCAAGCGAGACAGCTCCCCACTAACTATGGCTACACCTTC. It is translated as CASSQARQLPTNYGYTF.

The chain employs TRBV9 and TRBJ1-6; TRBD1 matches at 8 bases. This CDR3 has 16 amino acids. V lost 4 bases, J lost 0 bases, and 3 bases stayed unmatched. Germline lookup yields CDR1 SGDLS and CDR2 YYNGEE. In DNA form, the CDR3 reads TGTGCCAGCAGCCGGACAGGGAGCTCCTATAATTCACCCCTCCACTTT. This translates into CASSRTGSSYNSPLHF.

In this sample, this clone turned up a few times. The chain carries TRBV7-9 and TRBJ2-7, with 7 bases matching TRBD2. J lost 1 base, V lost 5 bases, and 8 bases had no gene match. The CDR3 runs to 15 residues. The germline CDR1 and CDR2 sequences are SEHNR and FQNEAQ (reference sequence). CDR3 coding DNA: TGTGCCAGCAGCCAGATCTCTAGCGGATCCTACGAGCAGTACTTC. This translates into CASSQISSGSYEQYF.

This clone was counted once. The chain is built from TRBV6-6 and TRBJ2-2; D perhaps matches TRBD1 (7 bases). The V gene's germline CDR1 is MNHNY and CDR2 SVGAGI (reference sequence). V was cut by 6 bases and J by 4 bases, with 15 bases left in between. This CDR3 spans 15 amino acids. The CDR3 spells CASRPRQGGTGELFF. The CDR3 DNA reads TGTGCCAGCAGACCAAGACAGGGAGGCACCGGGGAGCTGTTTTTT.

V usage is TRBV19 and J usage is TRBJ2-7; 7 bases agree with TRBD1. Trimming took 5 bases from V and 7 from J; bases not matched to a gene: 11. CDR3 length: 14 residues. Germline values: CDR1 LNHDA, CDR2 SQIVND (reference sequence). DNA of the CDR3: TGTGCCAGTAGTCCCGACAGGGTTCGTGGAGAGCAGTACTTC. This sequence encodes CASSPDRVRGEQYF.

The chain has TRBV7-2 and TRBJ2-3; 9 bases line up with TRBD2. CDR1 is SGHTA, CDR2 FQGNSA, per germline. The CDR3 runs 15 residues. The J segment lost 6 bases and the V segment lost 1 base, leaving 5 bases of the junction unmatched. CDR3 region: CASSLVGLAGDTQYF. CDR3 in DNA: TGTGCCAGCAGCTTAGTGGGACTAGCAGGTGATACGCAGTATTTT.

The chain carries TRBV5-4 and TRBJ1-1; TRBD1 aligns across 8 bases. This CDR3 comprises 14 residues. CDR1 is SGHNT and CDR2 is YYREEE in the germline V gene (reference sequence). Trimming at V came to 5 bases and at J to 7 bases, leaving 10 bases not matched to a gene. The DNA of the CDR3 is TGTGCCAGCAGGGACGGGGCACAGGGGGATGAAGCTTTCTTT. Translation: CASRDGAQGDEAFF.

The V call is TRBV4-2, the J call TRBJ1-1; the match to TRBD1 covers 7 bases. After removal of 2 bases from V and 3 bases from J, the junction contained 6 bases not matched to a gene. The CDR3 loop spans 15 amino acids. Germline CDR1 reads LGHNA; CDR2 reads YNFKEQ. The CDR3 reads CASSQSDRDYTEAFF. The DNA for the CDR3 is TGTGCCAGCAGCCAATCTGACAGGGACTACACTGAAGCTTTCTTT.

The chain links TRBV7-9 to TRBJ1-2; 8 bases fit TRBD1. The CDR3 is 14 amino acids. Germline assignment: CDR1 SEHNR and CDR2 FQNEAQ (reference sequence). V dropped 5 bases and J dropped 4; count of bases not matched to a gene: 6. In DNA, the CDR3 is TGTGCCAGCAGCCCCAAGACAGGGGCCTATGGCTACACCTTC. Its protein product is CASSPKTGAYGYTF.

This clone was seen a single time. The rearrangement uses TRBV29-1 and TRBJ2-1; D is uncertain. V shed 5 bases and J shed 8 bases, with 4 bases lying between them. Germline V lookup: CDR1 SQVTM, CDR2 ANQGSEA. This CDR3 comprises 9 residues. CDR3 region: CSVNDEQFF. The DNA for the CDR3 is TGCAGCGTTAACGATGAGCAGTTCTTC.

This chain uses TRBV19 with TRBJ2-2, with 7 bases matching TRBD1. Germline CDR1 and CDR2: LNHDA and SQIVND (reference sequence). J was trimmed by 9 bases and V by 3 bases; bases with no gene match: 7. The CDR3 consists of 14 residues. The CDR3 DNA reads as TGTGCCAGTAGTATCTCCAGGGGGACCAGGGAGCTGTTTTTT. Translation: CASSISRGTRELFF.

This chain links TRBV7-2 with TRBJ1-2; tentative D call: TRBD1 (5 bases). The CDR3 covers 14 residues. Trimming removed 3 bases from V and 4 bases from J, with 12 bases in between. Germline CDR1 is SGHTA and CDR2 is FQGNSA. CDR3 loop: CASSFRQTTYGYTF. The CDR3 DNA is TGTGCCAGCAGCTTCCGACAGACGACCTATGGCTACACCTTC.

This clone was picked up one time. The rearrangement links TRBV6-5 to TRBJ2-2; weak D call: TRBD1 (5 bases). The V end lost 6 bases, the J end lost 1 base, and 9 bases lay between the germline ends. The germline V gene has CDR1 MNHEY and CDR2 SVGAGI. The CDR3 extends over 14 amino acids. As DNA, the CDR3 is TGTGCCAGCAGAGATGACAGGAACACCGGGGAGCTGTTTTTT. Residues: CASRDDRNTGELFF.

The genes are TRBV5-5 and TRBJ1-2; 12 positions agree with TRBD1. CDR1 is SGHKS and CDR2 is YYEKEE in the germline V gene (reference sequence). V lost 0 bases and J lost 8; bases outside the gene matches: 8. There are 16 residues in the CDR3. CDR3 loop: CASSLAPGTGGEGYTF. The DNA of the CDR3 is TGTGCCAGCAGCTTGGCTCCCGGGACAGGGGGCGAGGGCTACACCTTC.

The chain employs TRBV2 and TRBJ2-7, with TRBD2 matching 11 bases. The CDR3 totals 13 residues. The germline CDR1 and CDR2 sequences are SNHLY and FYNNEI. Losses at the gene ends were 10 bases for V and 5 bases for J; bases not matched to a gene: 7. Written as DNA, the CDR3 is TGTGCCAACAGACTAGCGGGGAACGACGAGCAGTACTTC. The encoded protein is CANRLAGNDEQYF.

CDR3 bases: TGTGCCAGCAGCTTAGGCGTTAGCGGGGCCTCCTACGAGCAGTACTTC. Encoded protein: CASSLGVSGASYEQYF. V gene TRBV13 combines with J gene TRBJ2-7, with 8 bases fitting TRBD2. Germline CDR1 reads PRHDT; CDR2 reads FYEKMQ (reference sequence). The trim removed 0 bases at V and 0 bases at J, leaving 4 bases unmatched. This CDR3 has 16 amino acids. Based on the CDR3 plus reference TRBV13 and TRBJ2-7, the full variable domain is AAGVIQSPRHLIKEKRETATLKCYPIPRHDTVYWYQQGPGQDPQFLISFYEKMQSDKGSIPDRFSAQQFSDYHSELNMSSLELGDSALYFCASSLGVSGASYEQYFGPGTRLTVT.